This T cell receptor beta chain was recorded in a study of OX40 agonist ivuxolimab in advanced cancers. Study results and caveats: CD4+ and CD8+ blood T cells expanded clonally by week 6 at 0.1 to 3.0 mg/kg. Low normalized T-cell clonal expansion was additionally recorded for some nonresponders.

Looked up from germline, CDR1 is SGHNT and CDR2 is YYREEE (reference sequence). CDR3 length equals 15 residues. Between the trimmed V and J ends, which lost 0 bases and 4 bases, there was a span of 13 bases. Sequencing used immunoSEQ multiplex PCR; TCRdb keeps in-frame clones, though not all of them. The sample lists 20,000 or so clones, around 86% occurring once. For this clone: No antigen is known for it.

The chain joins TRBV5-4 to TRBJ1-1; possibly TRBD1 for D (6 bases). The material was CD4+ or CD8+ T cells sorted from blood, obtained in a trial of the OX40 agonist ivuxolimab. This TCR came from an adult with an advanced solid tumor such as melanoma, head and neck, liver or kidney cancer. CDR3 sequence: CASSLDLGGLTEAFF. CDR3 nucleotides: TGTGCCAGCAGCTTGGATCTCGGGGGGCTCACTGAAGCTTTCTTT. The variable domain in full, with the rest retrieved from reference TRBV5-4 and TRBJ1-1, is ETGVTQSPTHLIKTRGQQVTLRCSSQSGHNTVSWYQQALGQGPQFIFQYYREEENGRGNFPPRFSGLQFPNYSSELNVNALELDDSALYLCASSLDLGGLTEAFFGQGTRLTVV.